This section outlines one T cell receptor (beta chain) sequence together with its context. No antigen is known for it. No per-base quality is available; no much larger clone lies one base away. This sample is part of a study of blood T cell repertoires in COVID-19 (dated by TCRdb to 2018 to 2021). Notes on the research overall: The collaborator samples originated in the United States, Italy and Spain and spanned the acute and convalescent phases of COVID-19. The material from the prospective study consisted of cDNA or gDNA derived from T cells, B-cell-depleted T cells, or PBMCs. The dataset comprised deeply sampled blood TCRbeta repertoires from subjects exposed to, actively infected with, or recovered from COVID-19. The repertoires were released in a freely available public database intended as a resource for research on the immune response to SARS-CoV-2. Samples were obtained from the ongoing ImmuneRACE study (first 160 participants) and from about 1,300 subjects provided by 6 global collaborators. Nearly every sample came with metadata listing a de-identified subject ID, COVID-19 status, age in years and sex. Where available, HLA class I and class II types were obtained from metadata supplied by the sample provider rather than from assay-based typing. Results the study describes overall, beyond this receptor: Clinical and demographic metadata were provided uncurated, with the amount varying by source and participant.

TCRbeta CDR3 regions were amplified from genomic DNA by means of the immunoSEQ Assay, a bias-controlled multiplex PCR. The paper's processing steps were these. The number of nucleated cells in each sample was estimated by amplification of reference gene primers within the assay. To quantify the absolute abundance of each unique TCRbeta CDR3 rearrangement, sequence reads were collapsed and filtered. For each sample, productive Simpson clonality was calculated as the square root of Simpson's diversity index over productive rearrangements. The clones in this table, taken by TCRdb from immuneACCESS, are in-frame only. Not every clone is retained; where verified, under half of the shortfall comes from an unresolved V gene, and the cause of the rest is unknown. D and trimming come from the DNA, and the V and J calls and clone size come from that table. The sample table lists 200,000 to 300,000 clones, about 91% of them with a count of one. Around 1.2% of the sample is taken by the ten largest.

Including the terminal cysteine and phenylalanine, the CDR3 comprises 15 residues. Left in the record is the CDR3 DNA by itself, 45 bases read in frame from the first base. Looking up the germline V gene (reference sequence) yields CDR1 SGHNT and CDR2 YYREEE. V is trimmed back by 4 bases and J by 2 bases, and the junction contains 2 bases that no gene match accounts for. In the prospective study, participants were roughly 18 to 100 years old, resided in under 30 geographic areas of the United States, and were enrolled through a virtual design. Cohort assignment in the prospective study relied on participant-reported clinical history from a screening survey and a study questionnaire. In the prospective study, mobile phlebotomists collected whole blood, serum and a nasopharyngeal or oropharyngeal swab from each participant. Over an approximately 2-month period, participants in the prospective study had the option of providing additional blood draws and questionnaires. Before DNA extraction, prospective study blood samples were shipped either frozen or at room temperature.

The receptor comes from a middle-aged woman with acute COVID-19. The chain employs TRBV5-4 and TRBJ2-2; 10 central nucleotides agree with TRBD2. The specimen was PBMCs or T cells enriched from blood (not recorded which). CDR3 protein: CASSGLADNTGELFF. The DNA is TGTGCCAGCAGCGGACTAGCGGATAACACCGGGGAGCTGTTTTTT.